This T cell receptor (beta chain) is drawn from a study of T cells in Graves' hyperthyroidism and ophthalmopathy. The V end was cut by 11 bases, the J end by 1 base, with 17 bases between. Germline values: CDR1 KGHDR, CDR2 SFDVKD. The CDR3 is made up of 15 amino acids. Stable disease denoted Graves' hyperthyroidism without ophthalmopathy progression within 18 months. Patients aged 18 to 65 had newly diagnosed hyperthyroidism of under 2 months' duration. Clinical symptoms, serum thyroxine and TRAb, thyroid ultrasound and orbital computed tomography were used for the diagnoses. Cells are PBMCs isolated from about 10 ml of fresh blood. TCR beta CDR3 regions were amplified from RNA transcripts. The study used the HTBI primer set for a first-round RT-PCR of the TCR CDR3. Each CDR3 protein gets one entry after TCRdb re-called the multiplex PCR reads with MiXCR. The sample holds 750,000 to 900,000 distinct CDR3 sequences; 38% are singletons and the top ten take roughly 8.3%.

Sequencing was performed on blood. The receptor was derived from a man younger than 35 with Graves' hyperthyroidism. The rearrangement joins TRBV24-1 to TRBJ1-5; D is possibly TRBD1 (5 bases). CDR3 in DNA: TGTGCCAGTAGGCGGGCAGGGTCGAGCAATCAGCCCCAGCATTTT. Its translation is CASRRAGSSNQPQHF.